This TCR beta chain was found in a study of control samples from healthy donors and cancer patients. Produced via immunoSEQ multiplex PCR; TCRdb's table is partial and in-frame only. The sample gives 100,000 or so clones, about 80% of which show up once; over 9.5% is in the top ten. V lost 6 bases to trimming and J lost 4 bases, with 15 bases between them. Germline V gives CDR1 SGHTA, CDR2 FQGNSA. CDR3 length: 15 amino acids. The sample consisted of blood. This sequence joins TRBV7-2 and TRBJ1-4; D is unclear. The TCR originated in a woman under 40 in good health. The CDR3 is CASSSLGSSNEKLFF. CDR3 coding DNA: TGTGCCAGCAGTTCACTAGGGTCTAGTAATGAAAAACTGTTTTTT.